What follows are 3 T cell receptor beta chains derived from one specimen sequenced in a study of yellow fever vaccine responses in identical twins. TCRdb analysed the RT-PCR reads with MiXCR anew, one entry per CDR3 protein. The top ten hold roughly a tenth of the sample, which has 2,500 or so distinct CDR3 sequences, 70% to 85% seen once. Specimen: T cells from blood (PBMCs), unsorted or a sorted subset (not recorded which), collected before or after yellow fever vaccination (not recorded which). Source of these receptors: a female donor who received the yellow fever vaccine.

The genes are TRBV20-1 and TRBJ2-1; D is unclear. The CDR3 is 14 residues long. Trimming pared 6 bases from V and 6 bases from J, leaving 18 bases between. CDR1 and CDR2 (germline): DFQATT, SNEGSKA (reference sequence). DNA of the CDR3: TGCAGTGCAACGGACGGATTCCTATTCAATGAGCAGTTCTTC. Its protein is CSATDGFLFNEQFF.

The chain recombines TRBV11-2 with TRBJ2-7; 9 bases fit TRBD2. From germline, CDR1 is SGHAT and CDR2 FQNNGV. The junction had 12 bases not matched to a gene; V was cut back by 4 bases and J by 5 bases. The CDR3 has 16 residues. The CDR3 DNA reads TGTGCCAGCAGCTCGCGGGGGGGGCTAACGGGGGACGAGCAGTACTTC. This codes for CASSSRGGLTGDEQYF.

This clonotype was observed once. The rearrangement links TRBV29-1 to TRBJ2-1; maybe TRBD1 (7 bases). V lost 3 bases and J 7 bases, leaving 13 bases between the germline ends. The CDR3 runs 13 residues. Germline lookup yields CDR1 SQVTM and CDR2 ANQGSEA. Written as DNA, the CDR3 is TGCAGCGTTGACAGGGGGGCTAGTAATGAGCAGTTCTTC. Its protein is CSVDRGASNEQFF.